This T cell receptor beta chain was observed in a study of blood T cell repertoires in COVID-19. For the study at large: The origin of the acute and convalescent COVID-19 samples was the United States, Italy and Spain. PBMCs, B-cell-depleted T cells, or T cells were the source of the cDNA or gDNA that made up the material.

Sequencing was performed with immunoSEQ multiplex PCR; in TCRdb, only in-frame clones are kept and a portion is missing. The repertoire includes more than 65,000 clones, 82% of them detected once, and roughly 9.7% sits in the top ten. The germline V gene encodes CDR1 SQVTM and CDR2 ANQGSEA. This CDR3 region has 15 residues. The ends lost 2 bases at V and 5 bases at J; junction bases unmatched: 9. The sequence came from a woman older than 75 with acute or convalescent COVID-19. The sample was peripheral blood. This chain joins TRBV29-1 and TRBJ2-5; 9 bases match TRBD2. In DNA form, the CDR3 reads TGCAGCGTTGAATTGGAGCGGGGGGCCCGGGAGACCCAGTACTTC. Translation: CSVELERGARETQYF.